The 21 T cell receptor beta chains listed next were all sequenced from one sample in a study of multiple sclerosis patients with progressive multifocal leukoencephalopathy. Regarding time point: time of PML onset. The protocol was immunoSEQ multiplex PCR, while the TCRdb copy is restricted to in-frame clones and leaves out a portion. There are fewer than 35,000 clones in the sample; roughly 87% occur only once, and around 3.1% lies in the top ten. The material was PBMCs, obtained from a patient treated with natalizumab. These receptor sequences come from a human donor with progressive multifocal leukoencephalopathy.

The CDR3 loop reads CASSYSTEGGNEKLFF. Here the CDR3 DNA reads TGTGCCAGCAGTTACTCTACGGAGGGGGGAAATGAAAAACTGTTTTTT. The chain employs TRBV6-5 and TRBJ1-4; D perhaps matches TRBD1 (6 bases). The CDR3 is 16 amino acids. Germline loops: CDR1 MNHEY, CDR2 SVGAGI. V gave up 0 bases and J gave up 5 bases, with 13 bases separating them.

The V call is TRBV28, the J call TRBJ2-2, with unresolved D. V was trimmed by 7 bases and J by 3 bases, leaving 18 bases between them. This CDR3 comprises 16 residues. Germline lookup yields CDR1 MDHEN and CDR2 SYDVKM. For the CDR3, the DNA is TGTGCCAGCATCAGTACTCTACTTTTTTACACCGGGGAGCTGTTTTTT. This translates into CASISTLLFYTGELFF. The full variable domain, completed using reference TRBV28 and TRBJ2-2, is DVKVTQSSRYLVKRTGEKVFLECVQDMDHENMFWYRQDPGLGLRLIYFSYDVKMKEKGDIPEGYSVSREKKERFSLILESASTNQTSMYLCASISTLLFYTGELFFGEGSRLTVL.

This clone showed up just a few times. This chain uses TRBV5-6 with TRBJ2-7, with D possibly matching TRBD1 (6 bases). CDR3 length equals 15 residues. The ends were cut back, 2 bases at V and 7 bases at J, with 19 bases in the middle. The germline V gene encodes CDR1 SGHDT and CDR2 YYEEEE. DNA for the CDR3: TGTGCCAGCAGCTTATTTGGACAGACCGACTGGGAGCAGTACTTC. It is translated as CASSLFGQTDWEQYF.

The rearrangement joins TRBV20-1 to TRBJ1-1, with TRBD1 matching 8 bases. Germline CDR1 and CDR2: DFQATT and SNEGSKA (reference sequence). Trimming removed 6 bases from V and 4 bases from J; junction bases left unmatched: 1. This CDR3 is built from 11 residues. For the CDR3, the DNA is TGCAGTGCCACAGGGGGCACTGAAGCTTTCTTT. Amino acid sequence: CSATGGTEAFF.

V gene TRBV15 combines with J gene TRBJ2-7; 11 nucleotides match TRBD2. V lost 5 bases to trimming and J lost 5 bases; unmatched junction nucleotides: 8. The CDR3 consists of 15 residues. Germline V gene lookup returns CDR1 LNHNV and CDR2 YYDKDF (reference sequence). The CDR3 region is CATSEPGLAANEQYF. The CDR3 coding sequence is TGTGCCACCAGCGAACCGGGACTAGCGGCGAACGAGCAGTACTTC.

CDR3 protein: CASTPRGLTREQYF. CDR3 bases: TGTGCCAGCACCCCCAGGGGCCTGACAAGGGAGCAGTACTTC. The chain has TRBV25-1 and TRBJ2-7; D possibly corresponds to TRBD1 (6 bases). Germline CDR1 and CDR2: MGHDK and SYGVNS. V lost 7 bases to trimming and J lost 7 bases, with 20 bases between them. This CDR3 spans 14 amino acids.

This chain connects TRBV5-6 to TRBJ1-4; tentatively, D is TRBD1 (5 bases). With 2 bases removed from V and 10 bases from J, the gap between germline ends came to 12 bases. The length of the CDR3 is 13 residues. CDR1 SGHDT and CDR2 YYEEEE come from the germline V gene. The CDR3 reads CASSFGGTTKLFF. The CDR3 DNA sequence: TGTGCCAGCAGCTTCGGAGGGACGACAAAACTGTTTTTT.

The chain combines TRBV19 with TRBJ2-2, with a possible D match to TRBD2 (6 bases). This CDR3 is 13 amino acids long. Per the germline V gene, CDR1 is LNHDA and CDR2 is SQIVND (reference sequence). Trimming removed 8 bases from V and 6 bases from J, with 13 bases in between. CDR3: CASGTGEAGELFF. DNA of the CDR3: TGTGCCAGTGGGACTGGGGAGGCCGGGGAGCTGTTTTTT.

The V gene is TRBV7-2, the J gene TRBJ2-7; possible D gene TRBD2, 6 bases. Trimming pared 5 bases from V and 9 bases from J, leaving 14 bases between. The CDR3 sequence is 12 residues long. Germline V gives CDR1 SGHTA, CDR2 FQGNSA. The CDR3: CASSQAGQVQYF. The DNA of the CDR3 is TGTGCCAGCAGCCAAGCGGGCCAAGTGCAGTACTTC.

This clone was seen a few times. The chain carries TRBV19 and TRBJ2-4, with 9 bases matching TRBD2. The CDR3 consists of 15 residues. Germline CDR1 reads LNHDA; CDR2 reads SQIVND (reference sequence). The trim removed 5 bases at V and 6 bases at J, leaving 8 bases unmatched. The CDR3 nucleotides read TGTGCCAGTAGTCCTATGACTAGCGGAAGAAACATTCAGTACTTC. Amino acid sequence: CASSPMTSGRNIQYF.

The chain combines TRBV10-3 with TRBJ2-1; 12 bases are shared with TRBD1. Germline CDR1 is ENHRY and CDR2 is SYGVKD. CDR3 size: 15 residues. The J segment lost 7 bases and the V segment lost 6 bases, leaving 7 bases of the junction unmatched. CDR3 sequence: CAISPGQGAKNEQFF. DNA for the CDR3: TGTGCCATCAGCCCGGGACAGGGGGCTAAGAATGAGCAGTTCTTC.

The chain is built from TRBV2 and TRBJ2-3; TRBD2 matches 8 bases. CDR1 and CDR2 from the germline V gene are SNHLY and FYNNEI. The CDR3 contains 16 residues. With 6 bases clipped from V and 2 bases from J, the junction kept 10 bases outside the gene matches. The CDR3 sequence: CASRAIAGSHTDTQYF. The CDR3 nucleotides read TGTGCCAGCAGAGCAATAGCGGGGAGCCACACAGATACGCAGTATTTT.

V and J are TRBV14 and TRBJ2-2; D assignment may be TRBD1 or TRBD2 (6 bases each). From germline, CDR1 is SGHDN and CDR2 FVKESK. Trimming removed 2 bases from V and 4 bases from J, with 20 bases in between. This CDR3 comprises 18 residues. CDR3 in DNA: TGTGCCAGCAGCCAAAGGATAGGGGGAGGAGGACCCACCGGGGAGCTGTTTTTT. Translated: CASSQRIGGGGPTGELFF.

The rearrangement links TRBV27 to TRBJ1-1, with 10 bases lining up with TRBD1. This CDR3 has 20 amino acids. V shed 6 bases and J 3 bases; nucleotides not matched to a gene: 22. Per germline, CDR1 MNHEY and CDR2 SMNVEV (reference sequence). CDR3 in DNA: TGTGCCAGCAGCATGTACATACCGGGACAGGGGATGCTAGGATACACTGAAGCTTTCTTT. Its translation: CASSMYIPGQGMLGYTEAFF.

This clone was counted only a few times. CDR3 DNA: TGTGCCAGTAGTATCACAGGGGGCGGAACTAATGAAAAACTGTTTTTT. This codes for CASSITGGGTNEKLFF. This rearrangement joins TRBV19 to TRBJ1-4; 9 bases fit TRBD1. The CDR3 is made up of 16 amino acids. Germline V gene sequence: CDR1 LNHDA, CDR2 SQIVND (reference sequence). Trimming took 3 bases from V and 1 from J; bases not matched to a gene: 3.

This rearrangement joins TRBV9 to TRBJ1-6; D remains ambiguous. The length of the CDR3 is 14 residues. The V gene's germline CDR1 is SGDLS and CDR2 YYNGEE. V shed 3 bases and J shed 8 bases, with 12 bases lying between them. The CDR3: CASSAQAADSPLHF. The CDR3 DNA follows: TGTGCCAGCAGCGCGCAGGCGGCGGATTCACCCCTCCACTTT.

CDR3 nucleotides: TGTGCCAGCAGCTCCAACCAGATAAACACCGGGGAGCTGTTTTTT. Protein product: CASSSNQINTGELFF. V and J are TRBV7-8 and TRBJ2-2; no reliable D call. Germline lookup yields CDR1 SGHVS and CDR2 FQNEAQ. V was cut by 4 bases and J by 2 bases, with 11 bases left in between. CDR3 length: 15 amino acids.

V gene TRBV15 combines with J gene TRBJ1-1, with D unclear. The CDR3 extends over 13 amino acids. The germline CDR1 and CDR2 sequences are LNHNV and YYDKDF (reference sequence). Between the trimmed V and J ends, which lost 1 base and 6 bases, there was a span of 9 bases. The DNA for the CDR3 is TGTGCCACCAGCAGAGGAGGGTACGCTGAAGCTTTCTTT. Encoded protein: CATSRGGYAEAFF.

The gene calls are TRBV5-4 and TRBJ2-7; 9 bases fit TRBD2. Losses at the gene ends were 2 bases for V and 3 bases for J; bases not matched to a gene: 9. The CDR3 has 16 residues. Per germline, CDR1 SGHNT and CDR2 YYREEE (reference sequence). CDR3 sequence: CASSFDPAGGGYEQYF. CDR3 nucleotide sequence: TGTGCCAGCAGCTTCGATCCGGCGGGAGGGGGCTACGAGCAGTACTTC.

This clone has only one observation. The chain couples TRBV6-5 to TRBJ1-1, with a possible D match to TRBD1 (5 bases). Trimming took 7 bases from V and 5 from J, leaving 20 bases between them. CDR3 length: 15 residues. The germline gives CDR1 MNHEY, CDR2 SVGAGI. CDR3 region: CASTPPRGGGTEAFF. DNA for the CDR3: TGTGCCAGCACCCCACCTAGGGGAGGAGGGACTGAAGCTTTCTTT.

The CDR3 here is CSVFLRAPAAGYTF. In DNA form, the CDR3 reads TGCAGCGTTTTTTTAAGGGCTCCCGCGGCCGGCTACACCTTC. The rearrangement links TRBV29-1 to TRBJ1-2; D gene uncertain. Germline V gene data show CDR1 as SQVTM and CDR2 as ANQGSEA. The CDR3 is made up of 14 amino acids. V was trimmed by 5 bases and J by 8 bases, leaving 21 bases between them.